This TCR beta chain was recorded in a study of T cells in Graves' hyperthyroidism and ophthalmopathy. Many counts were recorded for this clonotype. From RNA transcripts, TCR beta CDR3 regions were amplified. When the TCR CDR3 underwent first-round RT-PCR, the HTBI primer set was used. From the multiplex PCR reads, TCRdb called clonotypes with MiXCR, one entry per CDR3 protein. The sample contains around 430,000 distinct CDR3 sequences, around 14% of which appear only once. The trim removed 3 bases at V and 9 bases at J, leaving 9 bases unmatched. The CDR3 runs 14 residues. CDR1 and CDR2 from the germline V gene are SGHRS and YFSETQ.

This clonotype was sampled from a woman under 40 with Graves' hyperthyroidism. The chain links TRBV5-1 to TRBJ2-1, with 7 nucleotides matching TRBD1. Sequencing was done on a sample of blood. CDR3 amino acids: CASSSTGYRSEQFF. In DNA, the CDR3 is TGCGCCAGCAGCTCGACAGGGTATCGGAGTGAGCAGTTCTTC.